This TCR beta chain is drawn from a study of CD8 T cells in Susac syndrome (dated 2019 in TCRdb). With regard to the full study: The study used repertoire sequencing to test whether antigen drove CD8+ T cell activation and differentiation in Susac syndrome. Clonality of the CD8+ T cell repertoire was compared between around eleven healthy donors, around 14 Susac syndrome patients and some 15 multiple sclerosis patients. Overall results and qualifications from the work: The number of individuals in the TCR sequencing and HLA analysis was acknowledged as relatively small.

RNA was extracted with the RNeasy kit and roughly 0.5 to 1 ug was reverse transcribed using random hexamers. The immunoSEQ multiplex PCR assay, which covers 54 Vbeta and 13 Jbeta segments, was used to amplify TCR beta CDR3 regions. PCR amplification bias was corrected using a synthetic template baseline for primer optimization and computational correction. The original pipeline was this. Only productive sequences were kept, with reads annotated to V, D and J genes according to IMGT and analyzed in immunoSEQ Analyzer. Clonality was calculated as one minus the Shannon entropy normalized by log2 of the number of productive unique sequences. Public and private clones were assessed among the 100 most prevalent clones of each patient and control. Susac-specific clones were defined as absent from healthy and MS cohorts, around 980 published viral clones and other ImmuneACCESS disease sequences. TCRdb's own reprocessing of the public reads used fastp at Q25 and MiXCR and kept productive beta chains. For every CDR3 protein sequence, its rows merge into one entry that carries the most common genes and DNA. TCRdb's processing, not the study's, gives the V and J calls here. In all, the sample holds 400,000 to 550,000 distinct CDR3 sequences, and about 85% of those were seen once. Together, the top ten hold roughly 0.11% of the sample.

CDR1 and CDR2 (SEHNR, FQNEAQ) derive from the germline V gene (reference sequence). V loses 3 bases, J loses 5 bases, and the germline ends lie 14 bases apart. The cysteine opens and the phenylalanine closes a CDR3 of 15 amino acids. Only CDR3 DNA is held: 45 bases, read in frame from base 1. High-throughput TCR beta sequencing profiled peripheral blood CD8+ and CD4+ T cells from healthy donors, Susac syndrome patients and multiple sclerosis patients. The multiple sclerosis controls were treatment-naive patients whose relapsing-remitting disease, either stable or active, fulfilled the revised McDonald criteria. Bulk CD8+ and CD4+ T cells were purified magnetically by negative isolation, whereas CD8+ TEMRA cells were enriched by FACS. Blood was drawn into EDTA tubes, processed within 24 hours, and PBMCs were isolated by density gradient centrifugation. PBMCs intended for TCR sequencing were frozen in liquid nitrogen and were later thawed in a 37 degrees C water bath. The sorted or isolated CD4+, CD8+ and CD8+ TEMRA cells had a purity of 90% or higher.

As regards this clonotype: Its binding antigen is unknown. Base qualities are not provided; no much larger clone lies one nucleotide away.

This clonotype was sampled from a human donor with multiple sclerosis. The sample taken for sequencing was CD8+ T cells from PBMCs. The rearranged segments are TRBV7-9 and TRBJ2-1; the D gene is possibly TRBD1 or TRBD2, with 5 bases matching each. For the CDR3, the sequence is CASSFRTEGHNEQFF. The bases are TGTGCCAGCAGCTTCCGGACTGAGGGACACAATGAGCAGTTCTTC. When the CDR3 is completed using the reference TRBV7-9 and TRBJ2-1 genes on either side, the full variable domain is DTGVSQNPRHKITKRGQNVTFRCDPISEHNRLYWYRQTLGQGPEFLTYFQNEAQLEKSRLLSDRFSAERPKGSFSTLEIQRTEQGDSAMYLCASSFRTEGHNEQFFGPGTRLTVL.